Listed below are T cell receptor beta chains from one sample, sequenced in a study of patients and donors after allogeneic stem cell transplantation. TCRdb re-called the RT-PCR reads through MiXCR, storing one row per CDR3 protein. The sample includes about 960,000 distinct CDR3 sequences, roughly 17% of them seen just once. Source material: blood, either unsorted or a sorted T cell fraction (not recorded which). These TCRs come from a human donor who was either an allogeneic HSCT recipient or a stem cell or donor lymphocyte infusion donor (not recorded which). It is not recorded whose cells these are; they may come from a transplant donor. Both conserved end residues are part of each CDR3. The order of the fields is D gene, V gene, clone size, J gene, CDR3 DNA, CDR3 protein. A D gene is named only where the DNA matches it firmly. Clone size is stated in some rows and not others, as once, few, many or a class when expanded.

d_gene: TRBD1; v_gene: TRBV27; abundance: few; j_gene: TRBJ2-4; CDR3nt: TGTGCCAGCAGTTCCCCTTCCCGGGACAGCAAAGGCTCAGCCAAAAACATTCAGTACTTC; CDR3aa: CASSSPSRDSKGSAKNIQYF
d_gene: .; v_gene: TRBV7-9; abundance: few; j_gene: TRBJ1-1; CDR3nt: TGTGCCAGCAGTTCGTTCCGGGACGGTGAAGCTTTCTTT; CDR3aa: CASSSFRDGEAFF
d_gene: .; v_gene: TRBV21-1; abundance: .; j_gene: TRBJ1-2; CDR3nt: TGTGCCAGCAGCGGACAGAAAACCGATGGCTACACCTTC; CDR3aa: CASSGQKTDGYTF
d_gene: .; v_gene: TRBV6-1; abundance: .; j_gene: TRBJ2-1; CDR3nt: TGTGCCAGCAGTGATGGACGCCGGCCGGTTAGCTCCTACAATGAGCAGTTCTTC; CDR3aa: CASSDGRRPVSSYNEQFF
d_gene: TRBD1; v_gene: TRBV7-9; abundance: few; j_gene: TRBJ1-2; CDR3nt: TGTGCCAGCAGCGTAGGTGGACAGGGGGCTCGGTATGGCTACACCTTC; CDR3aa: CASSVGGQGARYGYTF
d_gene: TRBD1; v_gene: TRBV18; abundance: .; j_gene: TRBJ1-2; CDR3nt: TGTGCCAGCTCAGCCCCAGGGGGAGGCTACACCTTC; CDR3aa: CASSAPGGGYTF
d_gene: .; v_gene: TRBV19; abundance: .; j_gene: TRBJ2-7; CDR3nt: TGTGCCACATTAGGAGGGGGCGGGACGGCTACCTACGAGCAGTACTTC; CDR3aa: CATLGGGGTATYEQYF
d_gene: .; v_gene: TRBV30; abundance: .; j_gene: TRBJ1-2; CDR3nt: TGTGCCTGGAGTACTCAGCTGGGAGCTAACTATGGCTACACCTTC; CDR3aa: CAWSTQLGANYGYTF
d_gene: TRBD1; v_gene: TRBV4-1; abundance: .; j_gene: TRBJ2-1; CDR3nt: TGCGCCAGCAGCCAAGTATTGGGGAGCAGGGGGAATGAGCAGTTCTTC; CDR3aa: CASSQVLGSRGNEQFF
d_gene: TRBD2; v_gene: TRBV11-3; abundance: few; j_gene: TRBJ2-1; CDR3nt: TGTGCCAGCAGCCTAAGCGGGAGAGCAGACAATGAGCAGTTCTTC; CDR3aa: CASSLSGRADNEQFF
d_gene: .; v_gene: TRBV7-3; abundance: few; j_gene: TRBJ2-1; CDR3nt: TGTGCCAGCAGCTTAAACCACCCGGATGAGCAGTTCTTC; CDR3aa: CASSLNHPDEQFF
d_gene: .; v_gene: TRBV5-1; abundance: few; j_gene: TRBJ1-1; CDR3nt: TGCGCCAGCAGCTTGTTAGCGGACACTGAAGCTTTCTTT; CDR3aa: CASSLLADTEAFF
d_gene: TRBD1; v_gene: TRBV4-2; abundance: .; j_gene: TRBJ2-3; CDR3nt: TGTGCCAGCAGCCCCTCAGGGGGAGATACGCAGTATTTT; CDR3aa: CASSPSGGDTQYF
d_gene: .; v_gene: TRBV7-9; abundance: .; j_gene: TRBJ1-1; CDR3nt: TGTGCCAGCAGACCCCCGGCGGACACTGAAGCTTTCTTT; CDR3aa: CASRPPADTEAFF
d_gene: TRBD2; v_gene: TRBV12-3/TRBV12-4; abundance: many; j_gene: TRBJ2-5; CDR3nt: TGTGCCAGCAGTTCGGGACTAGCGGGAGCAGAGACCCAGTACTTC; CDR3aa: CASSSGLAGAETQYF
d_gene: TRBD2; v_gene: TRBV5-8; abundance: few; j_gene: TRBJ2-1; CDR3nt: TGTGCCAGCAGCGTGCTAGCGGAGGGACGACCGTTCTTC; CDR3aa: CASSVLAEGRPFF
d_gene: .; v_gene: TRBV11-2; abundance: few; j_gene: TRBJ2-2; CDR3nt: TGTGCCAGCAGCTTACTAGCTAAAACCGGGGAGCTGTTTTTT; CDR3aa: CASSLLAKTGELFF
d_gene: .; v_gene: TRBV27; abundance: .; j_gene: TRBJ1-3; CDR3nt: TGTGCCAGCAGTTCGGACCTCTCCGGGAAGCCCATATATTTT; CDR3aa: CASSSDLSGKPIYF
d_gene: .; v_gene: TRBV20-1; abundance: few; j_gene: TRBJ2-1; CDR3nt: TGCAGTGCTAGTCCCGTCGCCAGGCAGCAGTTCTTC; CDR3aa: CSASPVARQQFF
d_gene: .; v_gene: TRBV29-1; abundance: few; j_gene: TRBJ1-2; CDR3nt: TGCAGCGTTGAGACCCTCTGGGGCTACACCTTC; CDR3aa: CSVETLWGYTF
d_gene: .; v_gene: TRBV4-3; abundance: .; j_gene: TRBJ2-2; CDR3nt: TGCGCCAGCAGCCAGGTCTTGGCCGGGGAGCTGTTTTTT; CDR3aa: CASSQVLAGELFF
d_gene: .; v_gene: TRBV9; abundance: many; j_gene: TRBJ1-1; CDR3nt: TGTGCCAGCAGCGTAGGAACGAACACTGAAGCTTTCTTT; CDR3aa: CASSVGTNTEAFF
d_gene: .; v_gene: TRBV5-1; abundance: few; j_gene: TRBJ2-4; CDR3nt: TGCGCCAGCAGCCCGTCAGCGGGCCTAGCCAAAAACATTCAGTACTTC; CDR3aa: CASSPSAGLAKNIQYF
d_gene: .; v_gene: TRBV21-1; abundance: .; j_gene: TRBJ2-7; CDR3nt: TGTGCCAGCAGCAAAGCCACGCCAGGGACAGGGGGCGACGAGCAGTACTTC; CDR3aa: CASSKATPGTGGDEQYF
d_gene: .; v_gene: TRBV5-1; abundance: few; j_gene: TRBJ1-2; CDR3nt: TGCGCCAGCAGCCCCCCGAGCCAGGGATTAGGCTACACCTTC; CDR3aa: CASSPPSQGLGYTF
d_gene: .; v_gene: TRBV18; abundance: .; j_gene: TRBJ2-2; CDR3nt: TGTGCCAGCTGTAAGAGGTCTTACACCGGGGAGCTGTTTTTT; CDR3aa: CASCKRSYTGELFF
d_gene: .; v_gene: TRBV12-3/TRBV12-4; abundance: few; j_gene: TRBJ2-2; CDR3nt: TGTGCCAGCTTTGGCGGGGAGCTGTTTTTT; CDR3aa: CASFGGELFF
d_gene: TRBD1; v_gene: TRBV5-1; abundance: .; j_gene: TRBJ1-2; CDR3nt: TGCGCCAGCAGCGCCCAGACAGGGCCCGCTAACTATGGCTACACCTTC; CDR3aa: CASSAQTGPANYGYTF
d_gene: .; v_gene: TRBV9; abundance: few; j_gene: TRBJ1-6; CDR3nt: TGTGCCAGCAGCGTTGGTCTCCCGAGCCCTAATAATTCACCCCTCCACTTT; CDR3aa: CASSVGLPSPNNSPLHF
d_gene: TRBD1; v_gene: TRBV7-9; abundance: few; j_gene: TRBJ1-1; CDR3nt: TGTGCCAGCAGCTTACGACAGGGACCAGCTTTCTTT; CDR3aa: CASSLRQGPAFF
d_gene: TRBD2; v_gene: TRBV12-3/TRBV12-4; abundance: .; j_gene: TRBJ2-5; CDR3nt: TGTGCCAGCAGCCGTTCGGGGGGGCAGGAGACCCAGTACTTC; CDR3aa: CASSRSGGQETQYF
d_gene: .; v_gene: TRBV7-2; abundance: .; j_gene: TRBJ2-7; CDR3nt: TGTGCCAGCAGCTTAGGTCGTCGCGAGCAGTACTTC; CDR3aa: CASSLGRREQYF
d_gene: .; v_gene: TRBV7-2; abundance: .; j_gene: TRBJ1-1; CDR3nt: TGTGCCAGCAGCTTAGGGCCGAGGAACACTGAAGCTTTCTTT; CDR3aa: CASSLGPRNTEAFF
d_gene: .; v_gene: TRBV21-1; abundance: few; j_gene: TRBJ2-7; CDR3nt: TGTGCCAGTGAAGGGGGCGAGCAGTACTTC; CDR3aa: CASEGGEQYF
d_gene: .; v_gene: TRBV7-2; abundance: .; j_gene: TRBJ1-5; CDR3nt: TGTGCCAGCAGCTTAGCCGGCCACAGCTATCACCAGCCCCAGCATTTT; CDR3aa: CASSLAGHSYHQPQHF
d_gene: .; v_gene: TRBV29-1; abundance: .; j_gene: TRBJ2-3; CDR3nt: TGCAGCGTCCGCGGTGGCACAGGGGCGGGGGATACGCAGTATTTT; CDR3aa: CSVRGGTGAGDTQYF
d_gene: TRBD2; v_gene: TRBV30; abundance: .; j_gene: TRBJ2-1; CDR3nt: TGTGCCTGGGGTAACGCGGGAGGGGCTGAGCAGTTCTTC; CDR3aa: CAWGNAGGAEQFF
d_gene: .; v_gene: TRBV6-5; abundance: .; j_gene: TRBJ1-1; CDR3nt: TGTGCCAGCAGTTATATCGCCGGGGAGTCTGAAGCTTTCTTT; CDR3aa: CASSYIAGESEAFF
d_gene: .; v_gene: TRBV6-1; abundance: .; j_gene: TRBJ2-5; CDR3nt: TGTGCCAGCAGTGGACAGCCAGCCCAAGAGACCCAGTACTTC; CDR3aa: CASSGQPAQETQYF
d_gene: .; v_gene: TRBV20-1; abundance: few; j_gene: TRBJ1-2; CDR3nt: TGCAGTGCTAGAGTTGTGGGATCTCGCGGCTACACCTTC; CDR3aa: CSARVVGSRGYTF
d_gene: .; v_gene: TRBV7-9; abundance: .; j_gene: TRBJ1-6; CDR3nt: TGTGCCAGCAGCCAGACACTAGGGATTAATTCACCCCTCCACTTT; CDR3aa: CASSQTLGINSPLHF
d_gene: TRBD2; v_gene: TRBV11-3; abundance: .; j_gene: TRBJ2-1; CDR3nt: TGTGCCAGCAGCTTAGTAGCGGGAATCGGGGAGCAGTTCTTC; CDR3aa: CASSLVAGIGEQFF
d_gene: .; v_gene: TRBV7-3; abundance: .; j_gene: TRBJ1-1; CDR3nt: TGTGCCAGCAGCTCCCCGGAGGACCGCACTGAAGCTTTCTTT; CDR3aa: CASSSPEDRTEAFF
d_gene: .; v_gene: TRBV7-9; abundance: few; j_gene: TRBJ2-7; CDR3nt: TGTGCCAGCAGCTTAGTTTCGGCTCCCTACGAGCAGTACTTC; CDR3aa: CASSLVSAPYEQYF
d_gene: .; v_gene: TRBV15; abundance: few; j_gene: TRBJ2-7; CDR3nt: TGTGCCACCAGTCAGGGTTCCTGGGTCCACGAGCAGTACTTC; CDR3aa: CATSQGSWVHEQYF
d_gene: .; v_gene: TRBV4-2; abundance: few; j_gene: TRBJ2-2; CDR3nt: TGTGCCAGCAGCACAAGACGAGGCCTCGGGGAGCTGTTTTTT; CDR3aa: CASSTRRGLGELFF
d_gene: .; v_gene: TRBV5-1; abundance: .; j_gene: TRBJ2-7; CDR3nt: TGCGCCAGCAGCTCCGGGATCTCTGAGCCCTCCTACGAGCAGTACTTC; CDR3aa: CASSSGISEPSYEQYF
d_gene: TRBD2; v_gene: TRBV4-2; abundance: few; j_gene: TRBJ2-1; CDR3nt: TGTGCCAGCAGCCAAGATCAGGGACTAGCGAGATCGTTCTACAATGAGCAGTTCTTC; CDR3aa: CASSQDQGLARSFYNEQFF
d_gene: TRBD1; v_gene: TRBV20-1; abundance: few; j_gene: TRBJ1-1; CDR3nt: TGCAGTGCCTCCGGGACAGCTGAGGGTGAAGCTTTCTTT; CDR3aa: CSASGTAEGEAFF